A single sample gave rise to the 9 T cell receptor beta chains below, sequenced in a study of blood T cell repertoires in COVID-19. The repertoire was sequenced with immunoSEQ multiplex PCR; TCRdb's copy has only in-frame clones and lacks some. Here the sample spans a few hundred thousand clones, nearly 90% being singletons. The sample taken for sequencing was PBMCs or T cells enriched from blood (not recorded which). The origin of the receptors is a woman between 18 and 29 years old who had been exposed to COVID-19.

This clone was found once. V and J are TRBV4-2 and TRBJ2-2; D gene uncertain. This CDR3 region has 14 residues. V was trimmed by 4 bases and J by 1 base, leaving 7 bases between them. CDR1 is LGHNA, CDR2 YNFKEQ, per germline. The CDR3 protein is CASSPTLNTGELFF. The CDR3 DNA reads TGTGCCAGCAGCCCTACTCTGAACACCGGGGAGCTGTTTTTT.

The chain carries TRBV5-6 and TRBJ1-2; D unresolved. Germline assignment: CDR1 SGHDT and CDR2 YYEEEE. Trimming left V 1 base short and J 3 bases short, with 7 bases between. The CDR3 is 13 residues long. CDR3 region: CASSLFPDYGYTF. The CDR3 DNA reads TGTGCCAGCAGCTTGTTCCCTGACTATGGCTACACCTTC.

V usage is TRBV6-6 and J usage is TRBJ2-1, with 8 nucleotides matching TRBD1. Germline V lookup: CDR1 MNHNY, CDR2 SVGAGI (reference sequence). V lost 5 bases to trimming and J lost 8 bases; unmatched junction nucleotides: 5. The CDR3 extends over 13 amino acids. CDR3 nucleotide sequence: TGTGCCAGCAGTGGCAGGGGGCGGTATGAGCAGTTCTTC. Translating gives CASSGRGRYEQFF.

CDR3 DNA: TGTGCCACGAGCGGGAGTTACAATGAGCAGTTCTTC. It encodes CATSGSYNEQFF. This chain uses TRBV24-1 with TRBJ2-1; 8 bases are a match to TRBD2. The CDR3 covers 12 residues. Germline V gene sequence: CDR1 KGHDR, CDR2 SFDVKD. The V gene end was trimmed by 10 bases and the J gene end by 4 bases; junction bases not matched to a gene: 2.

The CDR3 sequence is CASSPGTSLQPQHF. For the CDR3, the DNA is TGTGCCAGCAGCCCCGGGACATCCCTTCAGCCCCAGCATTTT. The chain combines TRBV7-2 with TRBJ1-5; D perhaps matches TRBD1 (6 bases). The CDR3 length is 14 residues. The germline CDR1 and CDR2 sequences are SGHTA and FQGNSA. The V gene lost 5 bases and the J gene lost 6 bases, with 14 bases spanning the gap.

CDR3 nucleotide sequence: TGTGCCAGCAGTTACACCCCAGCGGGAGATTACCGGGAGCTGTTTTTT. Its protein product is CASSYTPAGDYRELFF. The rearrangement links TRBV6-5 to TRBJ2-2, with TRBD2 matching over 8 bases. Germline V lookup: CDR1 MNHEY, CDR2 SVGAGI. The CDR3 is made up of 16 amino acids. Trimming took 2 bases from V and 9 from J; bases not matched to a gene: 11.

V usage is TRBV18 and J usage is TRBJ1-4; D possibly corresponds to TRBD1 (5 bases). Germline V gene sequence: CDR1 KGHSH, CDR2 LQKENI. V was clipped by 8 bases and J by 3 bases, with 10 bases between them. CDR3 length: 13 amino acids. The CDR3 DNA is TGTGCCAGCCGGCCGGGGGCTAATGAAAAACTGTTTTTT. The encoded protein is CASRPGANEKLFF.

The genes are TRBV5-6 and TRBJ1-6; 8 nucleotides agree with TRBD1. The CDR3 runs to 15 residues. Germline V gene lookup returns CDR1 SGHDT and CDR2 YYEEEE. With 4 bases clipped from V and 5 bases from J, the junction kept 5 bases outside the gene matches. The CDR3 loop is CASSPWTGNNSPLHF. The CDR3 DNA follows: TGTGCCAGCAGCCCGTGGACAGGGAATAATTCACCCCTCCACTTT.

The rearrangement links TRBV28 to TRBJ2-7; 12 bases agree with TRBD1. V shed 10 bases, J shed 5 bases, and the junction held 9 bases outside the gene matches. CDR3 length: 14 amino acids. From germline, CDR1 is MDHEN and CDR2 SYDVKM. The CDR3 nucleotides read TGTGCCACCTGGGAAGGGACAGGGGGCCACGAGCAGTACTTC. Its protein product is CATWEGTGGHEQYF.